Listed below are T cell receptor beta chains from one sample, sequenced in a study of blood T cells in healthy people across ages. From the 5' RACE reads, TCRdb called clonotypes with MiXCR, one entry per CDR3 protein. The sample holds hundreds of thousands of distinct CDR3 sequences, roughly 21% seen once. Sequencing was performed on blood. The receptors come from a man between 70 and 80 years old in good health. The CDR3 runs from the conserved cysteine through the conserved F or W. The D gene is left open where the match is weak. Only some rows state a clone size, as once, few, many or a class for expanded clones.

V	size	J	D	CDR3	DNA
TRBV29-1	.	TRBJ2-2	.	CSYRGALNTGQLFF	TGCAGCTACCGAGGGGCCCTGAACACCGGGCAGCTGTTTTTT
TRBV4-3	.	TRBJ2-7	.	CASSQNRGQSTEQYF	TGCGCCAGCAGCCAAAATCGGGGACAATCTACGGAGCAGTACTTC
TRBV20-1	few	TRBJ2-1	TRBD1	CSASHRGHNEQFF	TGCAGTGCTTCCCACAGGGGCCACAATGAGCAGTTCTTC
TRBV29-1	.	TRBJ2-1	TRBD2	CSVGGLAEGAQFF	TGCAGCGTCGGAGGACTAGCGGAGGGGGCGCAGTTCTTC
TRBV3-1	few	TRBJ2-7	TRBD2	CASSQVSGRPTYEQYF	TGTGCCAGCAGCCAAGTTAGCGGGAGGCCGACCTACGAGCAGTACTTC
TRBV5-1	many	TRBJ2-1	.	CASSLVAGSNEQFF	TGCGCCAGCAGCTTGGTGGCAGGGAGTAATGAGCAGTTCTTC
TRBV20-1	few	TRBJ2-5	.	CSARHNSEETQYF	TGCAGTGCTAGACACAATTCGGAAGAGACCCAGTACTTC
TRBV6-5	.	TRBJ2-3	.	CASSYSFVYPDTQYF	TGTGCCAGCAGTTACTCGTTTGTATATCCAGATACGCAGTATTTT
TRBV3-1	.	TRBJ2-1	TRBD2	CASSPSLGLAGASLGEQFF	TGTGCCAGCAGCCCATCCTTGGGGCTAGCGGGAGCCTCACTGGGTGAGCAGTTCTTC
TRBV3-1	.	TRBJ2-5	.	CASSQPGGTPYF	TGTGCCAGCAGCCAACCCGGTGGGACGCCGTACTTC